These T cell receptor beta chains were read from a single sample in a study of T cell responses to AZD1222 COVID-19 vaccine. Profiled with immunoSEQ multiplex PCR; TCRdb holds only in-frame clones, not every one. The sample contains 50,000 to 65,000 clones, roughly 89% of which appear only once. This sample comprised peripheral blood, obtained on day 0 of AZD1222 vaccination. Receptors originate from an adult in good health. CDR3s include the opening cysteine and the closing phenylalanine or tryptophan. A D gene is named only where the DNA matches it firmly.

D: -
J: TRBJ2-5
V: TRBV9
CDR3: CASNPDGQRETQYF

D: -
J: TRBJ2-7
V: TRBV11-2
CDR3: CASSFRSSYEQYF

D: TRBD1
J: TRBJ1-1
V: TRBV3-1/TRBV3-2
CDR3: CASSQGGQGNTEAFF

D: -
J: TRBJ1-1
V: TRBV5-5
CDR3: CASSYFLQAEAFF

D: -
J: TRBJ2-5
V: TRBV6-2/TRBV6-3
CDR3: CASSYPTPETQYF

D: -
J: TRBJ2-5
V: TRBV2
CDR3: CASSDLLRWETQYF

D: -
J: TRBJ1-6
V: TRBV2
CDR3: CASSEASRSSYNSPLHF

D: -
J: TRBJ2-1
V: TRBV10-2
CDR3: CASSESLASRNEQFF

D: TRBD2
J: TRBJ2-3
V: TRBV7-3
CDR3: CASSPRTSGGADTQYF

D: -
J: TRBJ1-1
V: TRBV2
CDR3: CASSVLQKNTEAFF

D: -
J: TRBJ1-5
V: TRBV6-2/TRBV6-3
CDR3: CASSYSDSYQPQHF

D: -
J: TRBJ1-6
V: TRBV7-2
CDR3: CASSPGAKGSYNSPLHF

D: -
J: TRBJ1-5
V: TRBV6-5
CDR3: CASSHGGPDQPQHF

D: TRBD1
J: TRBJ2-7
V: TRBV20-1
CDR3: CSASSFGDRGYEQYF

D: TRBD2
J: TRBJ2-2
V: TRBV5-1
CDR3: CASSLSLAENTGELFF

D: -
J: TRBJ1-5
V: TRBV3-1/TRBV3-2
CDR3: CASSQSPAGSGPQHF

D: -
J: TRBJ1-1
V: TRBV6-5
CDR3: CASSYRGHMSYTEAFF

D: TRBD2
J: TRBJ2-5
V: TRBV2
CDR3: CASREGLAGVYQETQYF

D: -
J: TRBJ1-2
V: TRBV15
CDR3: CATSRERQGRGYTF

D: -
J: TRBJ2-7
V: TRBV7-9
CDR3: CASSLAASGGRYEQYF

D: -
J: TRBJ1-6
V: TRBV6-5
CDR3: CASSFQWGGISPLHF

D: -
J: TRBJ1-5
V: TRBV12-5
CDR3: CASATGHDNQPQHF

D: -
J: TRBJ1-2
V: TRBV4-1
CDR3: CASSQMGTSFPYGYTF

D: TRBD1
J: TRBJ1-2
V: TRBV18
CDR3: CASSHDRAYYGYTF

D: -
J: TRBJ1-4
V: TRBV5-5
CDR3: CASSLRGRNEKLFF

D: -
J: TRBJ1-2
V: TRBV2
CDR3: CASTWGGRGNYGYTF

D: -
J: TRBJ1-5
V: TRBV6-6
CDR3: CASRGSGLNQPQHF

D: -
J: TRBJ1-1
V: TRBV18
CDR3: CASSPREGRNTEAFF

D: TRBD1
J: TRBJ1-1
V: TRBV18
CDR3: CASSPGQEKPEAFF

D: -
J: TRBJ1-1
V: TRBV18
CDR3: CASSPGTGNTEAFF

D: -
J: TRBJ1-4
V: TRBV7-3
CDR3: CASSLQDGEKLFF

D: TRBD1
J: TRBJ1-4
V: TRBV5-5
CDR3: CASSSRQGGISELFF

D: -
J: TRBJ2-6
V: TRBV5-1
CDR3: CASSSSSGANVLTF

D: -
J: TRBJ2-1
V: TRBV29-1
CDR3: CSVNTRDLSYNEQFF

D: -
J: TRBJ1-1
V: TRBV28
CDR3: CASRGGNTEAFF

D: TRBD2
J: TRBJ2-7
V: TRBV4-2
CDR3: CASSQGTSARYRQYF

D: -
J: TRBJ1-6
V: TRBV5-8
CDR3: CASSAAPSSYNSPLHF

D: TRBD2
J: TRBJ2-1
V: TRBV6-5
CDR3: CASSYGGGALHEQFF

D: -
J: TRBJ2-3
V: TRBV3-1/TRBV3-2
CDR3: CASSQGNRNTQYF

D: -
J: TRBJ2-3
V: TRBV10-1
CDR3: CASSRTFTDTQYF

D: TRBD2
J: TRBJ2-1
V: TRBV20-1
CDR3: CSASKGLAVTYNEQFF

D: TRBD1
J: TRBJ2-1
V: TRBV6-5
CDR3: CASSYTGQGYNEQFF

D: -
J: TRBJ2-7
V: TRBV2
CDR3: CASSGQVPYEQYF

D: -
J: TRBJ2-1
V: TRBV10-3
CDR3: CAISESASSYNEQFF

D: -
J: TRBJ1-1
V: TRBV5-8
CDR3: CASSSRFGRGNGLDTEAFF

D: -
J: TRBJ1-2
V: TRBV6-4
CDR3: CASSDGQCFRFYGYTF

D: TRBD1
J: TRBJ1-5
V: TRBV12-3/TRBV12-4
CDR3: CASSPQGNQPQHF

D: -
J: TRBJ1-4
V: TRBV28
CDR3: CASTSNEKLFF

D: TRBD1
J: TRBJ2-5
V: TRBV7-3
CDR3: CASSRGQGETQYF

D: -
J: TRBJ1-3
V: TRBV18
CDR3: CASSPPTGRGNTIYF

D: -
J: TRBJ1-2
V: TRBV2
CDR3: CASSESRYGYTF

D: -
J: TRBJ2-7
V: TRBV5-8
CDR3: CASSRRYSSYEQYF

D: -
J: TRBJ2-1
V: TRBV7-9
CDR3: CASSSGSGTGSVEQFF

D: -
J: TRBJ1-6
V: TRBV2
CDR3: CASSEEWNSPLHF

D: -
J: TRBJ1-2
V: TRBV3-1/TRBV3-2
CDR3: CASSQDVAGGARYGYTF

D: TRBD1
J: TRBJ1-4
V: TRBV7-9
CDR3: CASSRDRAGEKLFF

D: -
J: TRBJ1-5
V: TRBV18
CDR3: CASSPPGSNQPQHF

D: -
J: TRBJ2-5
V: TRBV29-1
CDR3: CSVEDRWRGLETQYF

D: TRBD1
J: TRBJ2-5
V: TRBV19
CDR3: CASSTTGQETQYF

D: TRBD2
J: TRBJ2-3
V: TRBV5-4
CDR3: CASSLGGTSGADTQYF